The TCR beta chain under discussion was sequenced for a study of T-cell reconstitution after alpha-beta-depleted transplantation in children. Study results and caveats: At around two months after transplant, the alpha-beta T cells were reportedly derived from several hundred expanded clones that came from non-depleted graft cells. Certain patients had high TCRbeta diversity at day 60, and it came from recipient T cells and thymic progenitors that survived.

CDR1 SGHRS and CDR2 YFSETQ come from the germline V gene. The CDR3 spans 14 residues. V gave up 1 base and J gave up 0 bases, with 5 bases separating them. The authors prepared the TCRbeta library with unique molecular identifiers. MiXCR was run by TCRdb on the PCR reads, yielding one entry per CDR3 protein. Of around 190,000 distinct CDR3 sequences in the sample, about 6.6% are singletons; the top ten hold 5% to 6.5%. This clonotype was recorded a few times. Its specificity is not known. J is TRBJ2-4 and V is TRBV5-1; no reliable D call. The TCR originated in a boy aged 2 to 10 with acute lymphoblastic leukemia, due to receive a stem cell transplant. The sample was PBMCs, taken before TCRalphabeta/CD19-depleted stem cell transplant. The DNA for the CDR3 is TGCGCCAGCAGCTTGCCCCTAGCCAAAAACATTCAGTACTTC. This gives the protein CASSLPLAKNIQYF.